This T cell receptor (beta chain) was profiled in a study of blood T cells in healthy people across ages. Study-level points and caveats: Versus aged donors, long-lived donors had higher diversity and more naive CD4+ cells.

Trimming removed 5 bases from V and 0 bases from J, with 13 bases in between. Germline V gene sequence: CDR1 KGHDR, CDR2 SFDVKD. This CDR3 spans 17 amino acids. In the case of this clonotype: What it binds is unknown.

Then a second PCR, running roughly 7 to 12 cycles, was carried out with a sample-barcoded 5' primer and a J-beta primer mix. Each CDR3 protein gets one entry after TCRdb re-called the 5' RACE reads with MiXCR. Of about 940,000 distinct CDR3 sequences listed, 45% to 50% are singletons. Source material: blood. This sequence originates from a young man in good health. The V gene is TRBV24-1, the J gene TRBJ2-6, with D uncertain. The CDR3 is CATSATAVYSGANVLTF. The CDR3 coding sequence is TGTGCCACCAGTGCTACGGCCGTCTACTCTGGGGCCAACGTCCTGACTTTC.